The present entry profiles one T cell receptor (beta chain) with its context. Germline values: CDR1 MNHNS, CDR2 SASEGT. V dropped 2 bases and J dropped 4 bases, with 14 bases sitting between them. The CDR3 has 15 residues. The data are from a study of cytomegalovirus exposure and HLA in healthy donors. Libraries were prepared by immunoSEQ multiplex PCR; TCRdb keeps only in-frame clonotypes and omits some of them. The repertoire holds 110,000 or so clones, with approximately 95% as singletons. The sequence came from a woman aged 18-35 years in good health and CMV-seronegative. Sequenced input: PBMCs. The V gene is TRBV6-1, the J gene TRBJ1-1; D is uncertain. CDR3 region: CASSEINSPGTEAFF. For the CDR3, the DNA is TGTGCCAGCAGTGAAATCAACAGCCCCGGCACTGAAGCTTTCTTT.